This entry features one T cell receptor beta chain sequence. Its antigen is undetermined. Clones were sequenced by immunoSEQ multiplex PCR, and TCRdb holds only the in-frame ones, with some missing. The repertoire includes hundreds of thousands of clones, approximately 90% of them detected once, and 1.5% to 2% sits in the top ten. The data stem from a study of Ad26.COV2.S vaccination and SARS-CoV-2 variants. Germline CDR1 SGHVS, CDR2 FQNEAQ. V shed 1 base and J 2 bases; nucleotides not matched to a gene: 4. This CDR3 is built from 15 residues. Study-wide findings and caveats: Analyses of TCR breadth and depth may have underestimated total T cell responses.

Noted treatment: around 19 received Ad26.COV2.S at low or high dose, single or two shots; several received placebo; per-sample allocation not given. It was on day 63 after the first vaccine or placebo injection that samples were taken. Adults aged 18-55 years in Boston included the donor. The sequence was obtained from a person aged 18-60 years who received the Ad26.COV2.S COVID-19 vaccine or a placebo. The specimen was peripheral blood, collected in a trial of Ad26.COV2.S vaccine versus placebo. The chain joins TRBV7-8 to TRBJ2-7; 8 bases map to TRBD1. Here the CDR3 reads CASSLGDRITYEQYF. The CDR3 DNA reads TGTGCCAGCAGCTTAGGGGACAGGATTACCTACGAGCAGTACTTC. The complete variable domain, with remaining parts taken from reference TRBV7-8 and TRBJ2-7, reads GAGVSQSPRYKVAKRGQDVALRCDPISGHVSLFWYQQALGQGPEFLTYFQNEAQLDKSGLPSDRFFAERPEGSVSTLKIQRTQQEDSAVYLCASSLGDRITYEQYFGPGTRLTVT.